These 32 T cell receptor beta chains share one sample of origin, sequenced in a study of T-cell memory formation after mild COVID-19 (dated by TCRdb to about 2021). Library preparation used 5' RACE. Sequenced on an Illumina NovaSeq 6000. The public reads were quality trimmed at Q25 with fastp and then assembled into clones with MiXCR by TCRdb, keeping productive beta chains. Each entry merges the rows of one CDR3 protein and shows their most common DNA and genes. The sample table lists approximately 42,000 distinct CDR3 sequences, 6% to 8.5% of them with a count of one. Roughly 0.79% of the sample is held by the ten biggest clonotypes. The sample was PBMCs or a T cell subset sorted from them (not recorded which). These receptors came from an adult who had mild COVID-19 (a few samples of this study predate the infection). The sample titles of this study are shuffled in the database, so cell type and time point are left out.

This clonotype was counted between two and nine times. The CDR3 coding sequence is TGTGCCAGCAGCCAAGCTATACTTAGCTATGGCTACACCTTC. The encoded protein is CASSQAILSYGYTF. This sequence joins TRBV4-2 and TRBJ1-2; D remains unclear. V was clipped by 1 base and J by 4 bases, with 10 bases between them. The germline V gene encodes CDR1 LGHNA and CDR2 YNFKEQ. The CDR3 is 14 residues long.

In this sample, this clonotype turned up a few times. The chain combines TRBV11-2 with TRBJ1-1; a weak D match, TRBD1 (5 bases). CDR3 length: 16 residues. Trimming stripped 5 bases from V and 3 bases from J, with 19 bases between. Germline lookup yields CDR1 SGHAT and CDR2 FQNNGV. The CDR3 loop is CASSLGGAIVDTEAFF. As DNA, the CDR3 is TGTGCCAGCAGCCTCGGCGGGGCGATAGTGGACACTGAAGCTTTCTTT. The whole variable domain, filled in from reference TRBV11-2 and TRBJ1-1, reads EAGVAQSPRYKIIEKRQSVAFWCNPISGHATLYWYQQILGQGPKLLIQFQNNGVVDDSQLPKDRFSAERLKGVDSTLKIQPAKLEDSAVYLCASSLGGAIVDTEAFFGQGTRLTVV.

This clonotype showed up many times. This chain uses TRBV5-1 with TRBJ1-5; D perhaps matches TRBD1 (5 bases). Germline V gene data show CDR1 as SGHRS and CDR2 as YFSETQ. V was pared by 1 base and J by 5 bases, with 13 bases between. This CDR3 is 15 amino acids long. CDR3 in amino acids: CASSLTGQGHQPQHF. CDR3 DNA sequence: TGCGCCAGCAGCTTGACGGGGCAGGGCCATCAGCCCCAGCATTTT.

Remarks on this clonotype: At one end the junction does not follow the germline gene, possibly because of a read error. The chain recombines TRBV30 with TRBJ2-3; D may be TRBD2 (6 bases). CDR1 and CDR2 (germline): GTSNPN, SVGIG (reference sequence). The CDR3 totals 13 residues. The CDR3 DNA sequence: TGTGCCAGGAGTGTACGGGAGAGGGATACGCAGTATTTT. As protein: CARSVRERDTQYF.

In this sample, this clonotype turned up a few times. The chain has TRBV6-5 and TRBJ1-5; no firm D call. CDR1 is MNHEY and CDR2 is SVGAGI in the germline V gene. The V gene lost 5 bases and the J gene lost 3 bases, with 8 bases spanning the gap. This CDR3 contains 13 residues. CDR3 DNA: TGTGCCAGCAGTACACAGTTCAATCAGCCCCAGCATTTT. This gives the protein CASSTQFNQPQHF.

The rearrangement uses TRBV2 and TRBJ1-5; D gene unclear. Germline CDR1 and CDR2: SNHLY and FYNNEI. There are 13 residues in the CDR3. The V gene lost 4 bases and the J gene lost 4 bases, with 8 bases spanning the gap. Here the CDR3 reads CASSGETNQPQHF. The CDR3 DNA reads as TGTGCCAGCAGTGGAGAAACGAATCAGCCCCAGCATTTT.

This clonotype came up many times. V usage is TRBV30 and J usage is TRBJ2-5, with 13 bases matching TRBD2. The CDR3 length is 15 residues. After removal of 5 bases from V and 5 bases from J, the junction contained 8 bases not matched to a gene. From germline, CDR1 is GTSNPN and CDR2 SVGIG (reference sequence). Here the CDR3 DNA reads TGTGCCTGGGTACTAGCGGGAGGGCCGGGTGAGACCCAGTACTTC. As protein: CAWVLAGGPGETQYF.

There are many counts of this clonotype. The gene calls are TRBV14 and TRBJ2-5; D may be TRBD1 (5 bases). Germline CDR1 reads SGHDN; CDR2 reads FVKESK. CDR3 size: 13 residues. Trimming removed 4 bases from V and 5 bases from J, with 11 bases in between. CDR3 nucleotide sequence: TGTGCCAGCAGCCCTCGACAGAGGGAGACCCAGTACTTC. As protein: CASSPRQRETQYF.

The sample holds many counts of this clonotype. V gene TRBV12-3 or TRBV12-4 combines with J gene TRBJ1-5; 8 nucleotides line up with TRBD1. CDR3 length equals 14 residues. The V gene end was trimmed by 6 bases and the J gene end by 9 bases; junction bases not matched to a gene: 10. The CDR3 DNA reads TGTGCCAGCAGGCCTGGGACAGGCGGCGGGCCCCAGCATTTT. It yields the protein CASRPGTGGGPQHF.

A word on this clonotype: A much larger clone differs by one base, so this may be a read error. The rearrangement joins TRBV4-1 to TRBJ2-5, with D maybe TRBD2 (5 bases). The CDR3 is made up of 14 amino acids. CDR1 is MGHRA, CDR2 YSYEKL, per germline. V dropped 5 bases and J dropped 1 base, with 11 bases sitting between them. The CDR3, as DNA: TGCGCCAGCAGCAGGAGGACCATCCAAGAGACCCAGTACTTC. As protein: CASSRRTIQETQYF.

The chain recombines TRBV5-1 with TRBJ1-2; perhaps TRBD1 as D (6 bases). The CDR3 has 12 residues. The ends were cut back, 4 bases at V and 8 bases at J, with 12 bases in the middle. The germline CDR1 and CDR2 sequences are SGHRS and YFSETQ. The CDR3 sequence: CASSINRDGYTF. In DNA form, the CDR3 reads TGCGCCAGCAGCATCAACAGGGACGGCTACACCTTC.

The sample holds one count of this clonotype. The chain joins TRBV6-2 or TRBV6-3 to TRBJ1-5, with D perhaps matching TRBD1 (5 bases). Trimming shortened V by 6 bases and J by 5 bases, and 8 bases separated the two germline ends. Germline V gene sequence: CDR1 MNHEY, CDR2 SVGEGT. The CDR3 covers 12 residues. CDR3 region: CASRKGDQPQHF. CDR3 DNA: TGTGCCAGCAGGAAAGGGGATCAGCCCCAGCATTTT.

This chain uses TRBV5-4 with TRBJ1-2; D is uncertain. Trimming removed 0 bases from V and 7 bases from J, with 7 bases in between. The CDR3 totals 12 residues. Germline-derived CDR1 and CDR2 are SGHNT and YYREEE (reference sequence). The CDR3 region has the DNA TGTGCCAGCAGCTTGGAACAGCGTGGCTACACCTTC. Translating gives CASSLEQRGYTF.

The V and J genes are TRBV24-1 and TRBJ2-2; 7 bases fit TRBD2. The V segment lost 3 bases and the J segment 6 bases; nucleotides outside the gene matches: 9. This CDR3 comprises 16 residues. Looked up from germline, CDR1 is KGHDR and CDR2 is SFDVKD. DNA of the CDR3: TGTGCCACCAGTGATGGTTTAGGAGCGGGATCCGGGGAGCTGTTTTTT. It encodes CATSDGLGAGSGELFF.

CDR3 bases: TGTGCCAGCAATCCCTTTAGCGCAGATACGCAGTATTTT. It is translated as CASNPFSADTQYF. The V and J genes are TRBV12-3 or TRBV12-4 and TRBJ2-3, with D possibly being TRBD2 (5 bases). V gave up 7 bases and J gave up 4 bases, with 12 bases separating them. The length of the CDR3 is 13 residues.

This clonotype appeared many times. This rearrangement joins TRBV11-2 to TRBJ2-5, with 7 bases fitting TRBD2. The CDR3 length is 16 residues. V gave up 3 bases and J gave up 5 bases; unmatched junction bases: 12. CDR1 and CDR2 (germline): SGHAT, FQNNGV. CDR3 sequence: CASSLGGGRAMETQYF. For the CDR3, the DNA is TGTGCCAGCAGCTTGGGAGGAGGGAGGGCCATGGAGACCCAGTACTTC.

The V and J genes are TRBV6-5 and TRBJ2-3; 7 bases align to TRBD2. This CDR3 has 16 residues. V lost 3 bases, J lost 2 bases, and 8 bases stayed unmatched. Germline V gene data show CDR1 as MNHEY and CDR2 as SVGAGI. The CDR3 coding sequence is TGTGCCAGCAGTTATACGGGGGGACTACCCACAGATACGCAGTATTTT. This encodes CASSYTGGLPTDTQYF.

This clonotype has only a few counts. The genes are TRBV11-1 and TRBJ2-1, with TRBD1 identical over 9 bases. Unmatched junction bases numbered 9, after V lost 2 bases and J lost 7 bases. Germline lookup yields CDR1 SGHAT and CDR2 FQDESV (reference sequence). This CDR3 has 16 residues. The CDR3 DNA sequence: TGTGCCAGCAGCTTAAGGTCCGGACAGGGGAGGAATGAGCAGTTCTTC. Its protein product is CASSLRSGQGRNEQFF.

This clonotype was seen repeatedly, ten times or more. The chain carries TRBV9 and TRBJ1-1, with D unresolved. The CDR3 has 16 residues. Germline loops: CDR1 SGDLS, CDR2 YYNGEE. V lost 4 bases and J lost 1, with 17 bases in between. In nucleotides, the CDR3 is TGTGCCAGCAGCCCTCGGGTAGACGTACGGAACACTGAAGCTTTCTTT. Protein: CASSPRVDVRNTEAFF. The variable domain in full, with the rest retrieved from reference TRBV9 and TRBJ1-1, is DSGVTQTPKHLITATGQRVTLRCSPRSGDLSVYWYQQSLDQGLQFLIQYYNGEERAKGNILERFSAQQFPDLHSELNLSSLELGDSALYFCASSPRVDVRNTEAFFGQGTRLTVV.

This clonotype appeared many times. The chain employs TRBV5-1 and TRBJ2-7, with 10 positions matching TRBD1. V trimming: 4 bases; J trimming: 5 bases; junction bases outside the gene matches: 9. CDR1 and CDR2 (germline): SGHRS, YFSETQ. There are 15 residues in the CDR3. The CDR3 DNA sequence: TGCGCCAGCAGCCTAGGACAGGGGGTGGCTCACGAGCAGTACTTC. It codes for CASSLGQGVAHEQYF.

The chain uses TRBV12-3 or TRBV12-4 and TRBJ2-7; perhaps D is TRBD1 or TRBD2 (5 bases each). The ends were cut back, 1 base at V and 7 bases at J, with 17 bases in the middle. The CDR3 totals 15 residues. CDR3 sequence: CASSLGNEGRLEQYF. CDR3 sequence (DNA): TGTGCCAGCAGTTTAGGAAATGAGGGGCGCCTAGAGCAGTACTTC.

This clonotype was detected ten times or more. The chain is built from TRBV5-6 and TRBJ1-4, with 9 bases that match TRBD1. The CDR3 is made up of 14 amino acids. Germline lookup yields CDR1 SGHDT and CDR2 YYEEEE. The trim removed 4 bases at V and 7 bases at J, leaving 5 bases unmatched. Here the CDR3 DNA reads TGTGCCAGCAGCCGGGGACAGGGTTCTGAAAAACTGTTTTTT. This encodes CASSRGQGSEKLFF.

In its sample, this clonotype was seen a few times. The chain is built from TRBV20-1 and TRBJ1-2, with D maybe TRBD1 (5 bases). Germline V lookup: CDR1 DFQATT, CDR2 SNEGSKA (reference sequence). Trimming left V 6 bases short and J 8 bases short, with 22 bases between. The CDR3 consists of 14 residues. The CDR3 reads CSAGSSGIRGGYTF. The CDR3 region has the DNA TGCAGTGCGGGTTCTTCAGGGATAAGGGGCGGCTACACCTTC.

V is TRBV5-5 and J is TRBJ2-7, with D maybe TRBD1 (8 bases). Germline CDR1 SGHKS, CDR2 YYEKEE (reference sequence). Trimming removed 6 bases from V and 7 bases from J, with 26 bases in between. This CDR3 is built from 16 residues. The CDR3 sequence is CASISGAGQGAREQYF. CDR3 DNA sequence: TGTGCCAGCATCAGCGGGGCCGGGCAGGGGGCGCGAGAGCAGTACTTC.

This clonotype was found a few times. The V call is TRBV7-2, the J call TRBJ1-2, with 9 bases aligning to TRBD1. This CDR3 comprises 14 residues. The V gene's germline CDR1 is SGHTA and CDR2 FQGNSA. Trimming removed 5 bases from V and 8 bases from J; junction bases left unmatched: 9. The CDR3 nucleotides read TGTGCCAGCAGCCGTACAGGGGGCGTAGAAGGCTACACCTTC. It codes for CASSRTGGVEGYTF.

The chain uses TRBV18 and TRBJ2-7; D unclear. CDR3 length: 11 residues. Germline CDR1 reads KGHSH; CDR2 reads LQKENI. The V gene lost 3 bases and the J gene lost 5 bases, with 5 bases spanning the gap. This CDR3 is CASSPLNEQYF. DNA for the CDR3: TGTGCCAGCTCACCCTTGAACGAGCAGTACTTC.

There are a few counts of this clonotype. The rearrangement uses TRBV5-4 and TRBJ2-6; unclear D gene. The CDR3 contains 13 residues. Germline V gene data show CDR1 as SGHNT and CDR2 as YYREEE (reference sequence). The ends were cut back, 2 bases at V and 4 bases at J, with 4 bases in the middle. CDR3 sequence reads: CASSFAGANVLTF. As DNA, the CDR3 is TGTGCCAGCAGCTTTGCCGGGGCCAACGTCCTGACTTTC.

This clonotype was counted only a few times. V and J are TRBV20-1 and TRBJ2-1; 7 bases map to TRBD2. Germline V gives CDR1 DFQATT, CDR2 SNEGSKA (reference sequence). The CDR3 is 11 amino acids. Losses at the gene ends were 4 bases for V and 15 bases for J; bases not matched to a gene: 9. CDR3 sequence reads: CSATGGGELFF. In DNA, the CDR3 is TGCAGTGCTACGGGAGGCGGGGAACTGTTCTTC.

The rearrangement uses TRBV7-8 and TRBJ2-7; TRBD2 agrees at 7 bases. The germline V gene encodes CDR1 SGHVS and CDR2 FQNEAQ. V shed 2 bases and J 3 bases; nucleotides not matched to a gene: 4. The CDR3 extends over 14 amino acids. The CDR3 sequence: CASSLIAGVYEQYF. CDR3 DNA: TGTGCCAGCAGCTTAATCGCGGGAGTCTACGAGCAGTACTTC.

With regard to this clonotype: It may be a read error: a sequence one base away is much more abundant. The V call is TRBV19, the J call TRBJ2-7; 10 bases match TRBD2. CDR1 LNHDA and CDR2 SQIVND come from the germline V gene (reference sequence). The CDR3 totals 12 residues. The CDR3 sequence: CASSRTSGEKYF. Here the CDR3 DNA reads TGTGCCAGTAGTAGGACTAGCGGCGAGAAGTACTTC.

The chain uses TRBV18 and TRBJ2-6; 8 positions agree with TRBD1. This CDR3 contains 21 residues. Germline assignment: CDR1 KGHSH and CDR2 LQKENI. Trimming at V came to 3 bases and at J to 2 bases, leaving 18 bases not matched to a gene. Here the CDR3 reads CASSPRMTTRQGRTGANVLTF. CDR3 DNA sequence: TGTGCCAGCTCACCGAGAATGACTACCCGACAGGGGAGGACTGGGGCCAACGTCCTGACTTTC.

The chain recombines TRBV20-1 with TRBJ1-2; a possible D gene is TRBD1 (6 bases). The CDR3 has 12 amino acids. Per germline, CDR1 DFQATT and CDR2 SNEGSKA (reference sequence). The germline V and J ends were trimmed by 5 bases and 4 bases, with 11 bases remaining between them. The CDR3, as DNA: TGCAGTGCTCAGGGGTCCGCCTATGGCTACACCTTC. Its protein is CSAQGSAYGYTF.